These 14 T cell receptor beta chains came from one sample sequenced in a study of shared clonotypes between healthy human individuals. Libraries were prepared by immunoSEQ multiplex PCR; TCRdb keeps only in-frame clonotypes and omits some of them. The sample lists 1.5 million to 1.9 million clones; around 98% were seen once. Sequences were obtained from naive CD4+ T cells sorted from blood. As for subset: CD45RA+ positively selected. These TCRs come from a man aged 25-45 years in good health.

This clone has just one count. The J gene is TRBJ2-7, the V gene TRBV5-1, with 8 bases aligning to TRBD1. This CDR3 comprises 14 residues. Germline V CDR1 and CDR2: SGHRS, YFSETQ. V shed 7 bases, J shed 5 bases, and the junction held 11 bases outside the gene matches. CDR3 amino acids: CASSQGQGTHEQYF. The DNA of the CDR3 is TGCGCCAGCTCCCAAGGACAGGGAACCCACGAGCAGTACTTC. Variable domain in full (rest from reference TRBV5-1 and TRBJ2-7): KAGVTQTPRYLIKTRGQQVTLSCSPISGHRSVSWYQQTPGQGLQFLFEYFSETQRNKGNFPGRFSGRQFSNSRSEMNVSTLELGDSALYLCASSQGQGTHEQYFGPGTRLTVT.

This rearrangement joins TRBV6-5 to TRBJ1-3; 8 bases are a match to TRBD1. The CDR3 sequence is 15 residues long. Germline V gene lookup returns CDR1 MNHEY and CDR2 SVGAGI. Trimming removed 4 bases from V and 4 bases from J; junction bases left unmatched: 6. The CDR3 here is CASSSAGGLGNTIYF. The CDR3 DNA reads TGTGCCAGCAGTTCCGCAGGGGGCCTGGGAAACACCATATATTTT.

The chain carries TRBV13 and TRBJ1-4; TRBD1 matches 7 bases. Germline assignment: CDR1 PRHDT and CDR2 FYEKMQ (reference sequence). V was clipped by 6 bases and J by 7 bases; unmatched bases: 8. There are 14 residues in the CDR3. CDR3: CASSKGQTFEKLFF. The CDR3 DNA follows: TGTGCCAGCAGTAAGGGACAGACCTTTGAAAAACTGTTTTTT.

The chain links TRBV29-1 to TRBJ2-7; TRBD1 matches 7 bases. The junction had 9 bases not matched to a gene; V was cut back by 7 bases and J by 6 bases. CDR3 length equals 12 residues. CDR1 is SQVTM and CDR2 is ANQGSEA in the germline V gene. In DNA form, the CDR3 reads TGCAGCGCCGGACAGGCCCCGGCCGAGCAGTACTTC. Amino acid sequence: CSAGQAPAEQYF.

This sequence joins TRBV5-1 and TRBJ1-2; D gene uncertain. V was cut by 4 bases and J by 0 bases, with 13 bases left in between. Germline V gene data show CDR1 as SGHRS and CDR2 as YFSETQ. The CDR3 extends over 15 amino acids. The CDR3 sequence: CASSPKTSTNYGYTF. As DNA, the CDR3 is TGCGCCAGCAGCCCCAAGACATCTACTAACTATGGCTACACCTTC.

Turning to this clone: This sample also contains other DNA sequences that code for the same CDR3. The chain links TRBV9 to TRBJ2-7; the match to TRBD1 covers 7 bases. V gave up 3 bases and J gave up 3 bases; unmatched junction bases: 6. This CDR3 comprises 14 residues. Germline V gives CDR1 SGDLS, CDR2 YYNGEE. The CDR3 reads CASSAGTVGYEQYF. DNA for the CDR3: TGTGCCAGCAGCGCCGGGACAGTTGGCTACGAGCAGTACTTC.

The chain is built from TRBV6-1 and TRBJ1-5, with D perhaps TRBD1 (6 bases). Germline V gene data show CDR1 as MNHNS and CDR2 as SASEGT. Between the trimmed V and J ends, which lost 2 bases and 4 bases, there was a span of 15 bases. This CDR3 has 16 residues. In DNA, the CDR3 is TGTGCCAGCAGTGAACGGGTCAGGGGCCTAAATCAGCCCCAGCATTTT. Its protein product is CASSERVRGLNQPQHF.

V gene TRBV5-1 combines with J gene TRBJ1-2; D not certain. The length of the CDR3 is 14 residues. Trimming shortened V by 0 bases and J by 7 bases, and 13 bases separated the two germline ends. Germline V gene sequence: CDR1 SGHRS, CDR2 YFSETQ. CDR3 sequence reads: CASSLEATRGGYTF. CDR3 nucleotides: TGCGCCAGCAGCTTGGAGGCGACTCGGGGTGGCTACACCTTC.

The V and J genes are TRBV7-3 and TRBJ2-1; TRBD2 matches at 8 bases. The CDR3 has 15 residues. The germline gives CDR1 SGHTA, CDR2 FQGTGA. V dropped 1 base and J dropped 6; count of bases not matched to a gene: 5. The CDR3 protein is CASSLISGSTNEQFF. CDR3 DNA: TGTGCCAGCAGCTTAATCAGCGGGAGTACCAATGAGCAGTTCTTC.

This rearrangement joins TRBV6-5 to TRBJ2-7; D might be TRBD2 (5 bases). CDR1 is MNHEY, CDR2 SVGAGI, per germline. With 0 bases removed from V and 2 bases from J, the gap between germline ends came to 11 bases. This CDR3 has 15 amino acids. CDR3 sequence: CASSYSTDSTYEQYF. The CDR3 DNA reads TGTGCCAGCAGTTACTCGACGGACTCAACCTACGAGCAGTACTTC.

The chain combines TRBV11-3 with TRBJ1-1; the D is unclear. Looked up from germline, CDR1 is SGHNT and CDR2 is YENEEA. CDR3 length equals 14 residues. V shed 6 bases and J shed 5 bases, with 16 bases lying between them. CDR3 amino acids: CASSPSGGRTEAFF. The CDR3 coding sequence is TGTGCCAGCAGTCCGAGCGGTGGTAGGACTGAAGCTTTCTTT.

CDR3 bases: TGTGCCAGCAGACGTAGCAGGCCTAGGGAGACCCAGTACTTC. Its translation: CASRRSRPRETQYF. J is TRBJ2-5 and V is TRBV28; D remains unclear. The CDR3 length is 14 residues. The germline V gene has CDR1 MDHEN and CDR2 SYDVKM. Deletions cut 6 bases from V and 5 bases from J, with 16 bases between.

The V and J genes are TRBV2 and TRBJ2-3; D perhaps matches TRBD1 (6 bases). V was shortened by 3 bases and J by 2 bases, with 15 bases between the two germline ends. The V gene's germline CDR1 is SNHLY and CDR2 FYNNEI. The CDR3 totals 16 residues. The CDR3: CASSDMLTGATDTQYF. DNA of the CDR3: TGTGCCAGCAGTGATATGTTGACAGGAGCCACAGATACGCAGTATTTT. Drawing the rest from reference TRBV2 and TRBJ2-3, the complete variable domain is EPEVTQTPSHQVTQMGQEVILRCVPISNHLYFYWYRQILGQKVEFLVSFYNNEISEKSEIFDDQFSVERPDGSNFTLKIRSTKLEDSAMYFCASSDMLTGATDTQYFGPGTRLTVL.

On this clone: The sample carries other DNA sequences with the same CDR3. This sequence joins TRBV18 and TRBJ1-4; a weak D match, TRBD1 (6 bases). The CDR3 is made up of 16 amino acids. Between the trimmed V and J ends, which lost 3 bases and 0 bases, there was a span of 11 bases. Germline V gene data show CDR1 as KGHSH and CDR2 as LQKENI. CDR3 sequence reads: CASSPGQFATNEKLFF. The CDR3 nucleotides read TGTGCCAGCTCACCCGGACAGTTCGCAACTAATGAAAAACTGTTTTTT.